These T cell receptor beta chains were read from a single sample in a study of blood T cell repertoires in COVID-19. TCRdb keeps only in-frame clones here, not all; method: immunoSEQ multiplex PCR. The sample has more than 200,000 clones, more than 60% seen once. Sequencing was done on a sample of peripheral blood. Receptors were obtained from a woman aged 40 to 50 with active or convalescent COVID-19. Each CDR3 is given with its conserved first and last residue. A D gene is named only where the DNA matches it firmly. Clone sizes are given selectively: once, few, many, or a class where the clone is expanded.

-,TRBV5-1,TRBJ1-1,TRBD1,TGCGCCAGCAGCGCCGCAGGGGGGAGCACTGAAGCTTTCTTT,CASSAAGGSTEAFF
-,TRBV29-1,TRBJ1-2,TRBD1,TGCAGCGTTGACCTTCAGGGGGCGAATGGCTACACCTTC,CSVDLQGANGYTF
few,TRBV12-5,TRBJ2-3,TRBD1,TGTGCTAGTGGTTTGGTTGGAAGGACAGGGAGCACAGATACGCAGTATTTT,CASGLVGRTGSTDTQYF
-,TRBV5-1,TRBJ1-5,TRBD1,TGCGCCAGCAGCTCGGGACAGGGTGGGGGTCAGCCCCAGCATTTT,CASSSGQGGGQPQHF
once,TRBV1,TRBJ2-3,-,TGCACCAGCAGCCAAGACAAGCGGGGGACAGATACGCAGTATTTT,CTSSQDKRGTDTQYF
-,TRBV5-1,TRBJ2-4,TRBD1,TGCGCCAGCAGCTTGGCCGGGACAGTCGCCAAAAACATTCAGTACTTC,CASSLAGTVAKNIQYF
-,TRBV19,TRBJ2-5,-,TGTGCCAGTAGTATAGCCAAGGGCGGGTGGGAGACCCAGTACTTC,CASSIAKGGWETQYF
-,TRBV19,TRBJ1-2,-,TGTGCCGCCCGCAGGGCGGTTGGCTACACCTTC,CAARRAVGYTF
-,TRBV2,TRBJ1-1,TRBD1,TGTGCCAGCAGACCATACAGGGGGAACCCCATGAACACTGAAGCTTTCTTT,CASRPYRGNPMNTEAFF
-,TRBV27,TRBJ2-5,TRBD2,TGTGCCAGCAGTTCGGGGACGGGGGGTCGAACGCAAGAGACCCAGTACTTC,CASSSGTGGRTQETQYF
-,TRBV19,TRBJ2-3,TRBD2,TGTGCCAGTAGTGGATTAGCGGGGGGAAGCACAGATACGCAGTATTTT,CASSGLAGGSTDTQYF
-,TRBV28,TRBJ2-7,-,TGTGCCAGCAGTTTGTCGGGCTACGAGCAGTACTTC,CASSLSGYEQYF
-,TRBV29-1,TRBJ2-5,TRBD1,TGCAGCGTTCCAACAGGGGCTGAGACCCAGTACTTC,CSVPTGAETQYF
-,TRBV19,TRBJ1-5,-,TGTGCCAGTAGTATAGTCGCGGGGGATCAGCCCCAGCATTTT,CASSIVAGDQPQHF
-,TRBV9,TRBJ1-1,-,TGTGCCAGCAGCGCGACAGCGAACACTGAAGCTTTCTTT,CASSATANTEAFF
once,TRBV2,TRBJ2-3,TRBD2,TGTGCCAGCAGTCGCTGGACTAGCGGGGGGGTGACAGATACGCAGTATTTT,CASSRWTSGGVTDTQYF
-,TRBV9,TRBJ1-1,-,TGTGCCAGCAGCGTAGCGCCCGGGGGCACTGAAGCTTTCTTT,CASSVAPGGTEAFF
once,TRBV19,TRBJ2-1,TRBD1,TGTGCCAGTACCCGACAGGGCTTCAGCTCCTACAATGAGCAGTTCTTC,CASTRQGFSSYNEQFF
-,TRBV6-5,TRBJ1-2,-,TGTGCCACCGGGGGAGGGGAATTATATGGCTACACCTTC,CATGGGELYGYTF
few,TRBV28,TRBJ1-2,TRBD1,TGTGCCAGCAGTTTAATTCAGGGGGGCGGCTACACCTTC,CASSLIQGGGYTF
-,TRBV6-5,TRBJ1-1,-,TGTGCCAGCAGTTACTCGCACAACCAGAACACTGAAGCTTTCTTT,CASSYSHNQNTEAFF
-,TRBV5-1,TRBJ1-4,-,TGCGCCAGCAGCCCGGGGGGGGCTGAAAAACTGTTTTTT,CASSPGGAEKLFF
-,TRBV7-2,TRBJ2-1,TRBD1,TGTGCCAGCAGATCGGGACAGTTGAGCTCCTACAATGAGCAGTTCTTC,CASRSGQLSSYNEQFF